This T cell receptor (beta chain) emerged from a study of OX40 agonist ivuxolimab in advanced cancers. Trimming at V came to 5 bases and at J to 7 bases, leaving 7 bases not matched to a gene. In germline, CDR1 is MDHEN, CDR2 SYDVKM. CDR3 length equals 14 residues. Clones were sequenced by immunoSEQ multiplex PCR, and TCRdb holds only the in-frame ones, with some missing. Here the sample spans more than 45,000 clones, 84% being singletons. The chain uses TRBV28 and TRBJ1-1; 10 bases are a match to TRBD1. The sequencing here drew on CD4+ or CD8+ T cells sorted from blood, taken in a trial of the OX40 agonist ivuxolimab. This receptor was identified in an adult with an advanced solid tumor such as melanoma, head and neck, liver or kidney cancer. The CDR3 nucleotides read TGTGCCAGCAGTGAGGGACAGGGGATGAATGAAGCTTTCTTT. Translating gives CASSEGQGMNEAFF.